The clone carrying this TCR beta chain has ten or more counts. Its antigen is unidentified. The data belong to a study of identical twins. TCRdb reprocessed the 5' RACE reads via MiXCR and lists one record per CDR3 protein. The profile shows around 650,000 distinct CDR3 sequences, 7.1% of them singletons. Germline V gene sequence: CDR1 LGHNA, CDR2 YNFKEQ. Trimming pared 0 bases from V and 8 bases from J, leaving 7 bases between. The CDR3 runs to 13 residues. The study, taken as a whole, reports: Without tracking the same donors, conclusions rested on cross-sectional statistical analysis. The authors noted that invariant MAIT and iNKT cells could partly confound zero-insertion analyses.

Healthy Caucasians alone served as donors. The sample was also reused in another study, on yellow fever vaccine responses in identical twins. This second report adds: Twins showed a vaccine T cell response that reportedly seemed partly convergent, partly personalized.

The TCR originated in a woman younger than 35 in good health. The chain couples TRBV4-2 to TRBJ1-4; D gene uncertain. The sample taken for sequencing was PBMCs. The CDR3 sequence: CASSQEFMEKLFF. The DNA of the CDR3 is TGTGCCAGCAGCCAAGAATTTATGGAAAAACTGTTTTTT.